What follows describes a single T cell receptor beta chain. Its matching antigen is unknown. Method: immunoSEQ multiplex PCR; TCRdb's copy keeps in-frame clones and lacks some. The sample holds 55,000 to 80,000 clones, approximately 84% seen once. In germline, CDR1 is SGHTA, CDR2 FQGTGA. This CDR3 comprises 16 residues. The junction had 9 bases not matched to a gene; V was cut back by 5 bases and J by 1 base. This entry comes from a study of T cells in localized non-small cell lung cancer. Study findings and constraints: Uninvolved adjacent lung showed peak T cell clonality, exceeding tumor. Across samples, adjacent lung featured a median roughly 60 of the top 100 tumor clones. Those with higher blood T cell density had longer overall survival. Sequencing involved a lone tumor region, leaving heterogeneity possible.

The sequencing here drew on peripheral blood, taken before any cancer treatment. The clonotype was recovered from a female donor of 60 years or more with stage I lung adenocarcinoma. The V call is TRBV7-3, the J call TRBJ2-3; 7 bases match TRBD2. The CDR3 DNA sequence: TGTGCCAGCAGCCCGAGGGGCGGGGGACGCACAGATACGCAGTATTTT. Its translation is CASSPRGGGRTDTQYF.